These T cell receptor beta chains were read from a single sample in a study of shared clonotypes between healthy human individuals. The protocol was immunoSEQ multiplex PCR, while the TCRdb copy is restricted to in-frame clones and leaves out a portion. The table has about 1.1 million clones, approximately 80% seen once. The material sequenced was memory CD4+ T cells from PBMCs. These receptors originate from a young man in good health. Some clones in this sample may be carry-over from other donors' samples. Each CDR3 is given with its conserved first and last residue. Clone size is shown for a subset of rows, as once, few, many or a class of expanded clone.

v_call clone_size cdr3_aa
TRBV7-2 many CASSLGGQPQHF
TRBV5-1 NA CASSFGSLVYEQYF
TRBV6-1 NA CASSEMGGSAPYEQYF
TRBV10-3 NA CAISAGGTSGSYKGGEQYF
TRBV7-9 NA CASSLVRPTGANVLTF
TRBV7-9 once CASSGYVQYF
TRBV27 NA CASSSSGITQYF
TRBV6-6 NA CASSVQNNEQFF
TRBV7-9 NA CASSLTGTRQETQYF
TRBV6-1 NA CASSALPGGETQYF
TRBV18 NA CASSPWGGIYEQYF
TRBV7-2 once CASSFESRGIYEQYF
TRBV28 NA CASSFILASYEQYF
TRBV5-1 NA CASSSGLAATNEQFF
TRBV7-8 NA CASSLDGRARGETQYF
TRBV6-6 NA CASSDSGSSYEQYF
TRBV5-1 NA CASSGLGGNQETQYF
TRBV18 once CASSPGGAGFSYEQYF
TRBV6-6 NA CASSYGLGQLNQPQHF
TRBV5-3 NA CARSLLGSGNTIYF
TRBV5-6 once CASSLTTDTQYF
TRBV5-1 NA CASSLVLGNTEAFF
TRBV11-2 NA CASSYLAGDWSGELFF
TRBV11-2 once CASSLVVSGAFF
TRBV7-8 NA CASSLRSNTEAFF
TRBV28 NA CASSLAGTARGYTF
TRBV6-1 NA CASVIAGQPNQPQHF
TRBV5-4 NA CASSPDRGIYGYTF
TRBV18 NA CASSPSWGSDTEAFF
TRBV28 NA CASSLASWGSYSNQPQHF
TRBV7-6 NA CASSLREPNTGELFF
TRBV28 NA CASSFLNAGTGDLWTQYF
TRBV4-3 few CASSQGAGFNEKLFF
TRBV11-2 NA CASSGTIATAGVRYF
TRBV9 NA CASSASSGNTIYF
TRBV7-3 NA CASRPLAGGYEQYF
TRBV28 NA CASSLSSGRNNEQFF
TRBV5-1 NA CASSLDSNKETQYF
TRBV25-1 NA CASRRSGTAYNSPLHF